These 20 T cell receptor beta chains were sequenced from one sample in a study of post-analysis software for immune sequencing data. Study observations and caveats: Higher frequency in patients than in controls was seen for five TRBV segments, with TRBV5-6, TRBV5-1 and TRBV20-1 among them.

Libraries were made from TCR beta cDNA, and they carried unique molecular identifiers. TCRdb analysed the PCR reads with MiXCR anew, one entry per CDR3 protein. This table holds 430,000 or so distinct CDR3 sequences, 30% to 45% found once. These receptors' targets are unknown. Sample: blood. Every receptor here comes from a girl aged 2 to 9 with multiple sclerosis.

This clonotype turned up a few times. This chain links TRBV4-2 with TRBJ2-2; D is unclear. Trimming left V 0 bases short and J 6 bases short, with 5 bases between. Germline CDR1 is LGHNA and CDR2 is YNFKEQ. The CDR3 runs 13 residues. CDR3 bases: TGTGCCAGCAGCCAAGACAGCGCCGGGGAGCTGTTTTTT. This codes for CASSQDSAGELFF.

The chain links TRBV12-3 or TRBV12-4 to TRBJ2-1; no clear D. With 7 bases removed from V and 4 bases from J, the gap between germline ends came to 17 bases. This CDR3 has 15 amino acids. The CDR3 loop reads CASTRLGEGYNEQFF. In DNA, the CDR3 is TGTGCCAGCACCAGGCTGGGTGAAGGTTACAATGAGCAGTTCTTC.

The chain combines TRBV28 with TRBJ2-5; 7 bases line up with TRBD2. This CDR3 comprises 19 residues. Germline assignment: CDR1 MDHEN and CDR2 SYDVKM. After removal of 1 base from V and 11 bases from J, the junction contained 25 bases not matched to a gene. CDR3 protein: CASSLFRSVGGPQGREQYF. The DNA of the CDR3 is TGTGCCAGCAGTTTATTTAGAAGTGTGGGAGGGCCTCAGGGTAGAGAGCAGTACTTC. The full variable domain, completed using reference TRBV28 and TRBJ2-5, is DVKVTQSSRYLVKRTGEKVFLECVQDMDHENMFWYRQDPGLGLRLIYFSYDVKMKEKGDIPEGYSVSREKKERFSLILESASTNQTSMYLCASSLFRSVGGPQGREQYFGPGTRLLVL.

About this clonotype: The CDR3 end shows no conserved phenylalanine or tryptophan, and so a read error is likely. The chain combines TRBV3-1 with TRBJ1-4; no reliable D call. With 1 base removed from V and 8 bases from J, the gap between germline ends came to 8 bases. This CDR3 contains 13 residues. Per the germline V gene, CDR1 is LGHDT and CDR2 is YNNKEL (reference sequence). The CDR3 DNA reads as TGTGCCAGCAGCCAAGTAGGTTTCGAAAAACTGTTTTTG. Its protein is CASSQVGFEKLFL.

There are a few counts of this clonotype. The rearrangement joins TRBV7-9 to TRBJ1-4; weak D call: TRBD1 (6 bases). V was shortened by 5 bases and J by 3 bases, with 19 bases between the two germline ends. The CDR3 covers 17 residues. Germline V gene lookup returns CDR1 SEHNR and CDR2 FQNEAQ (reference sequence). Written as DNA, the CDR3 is TGTGCCAGCAGCATATCACCCTCAGGGGCGGCTAATGAAAAACTGTTTTTT. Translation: CASSISPSGAANEKLFF.

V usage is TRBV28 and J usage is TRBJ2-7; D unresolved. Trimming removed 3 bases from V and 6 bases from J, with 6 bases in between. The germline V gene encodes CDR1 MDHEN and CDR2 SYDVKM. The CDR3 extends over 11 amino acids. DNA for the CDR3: TGTGCCAGCAGTTTTGGGTGCGAGCAGTACTTC. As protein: CASSFGCEQYF.

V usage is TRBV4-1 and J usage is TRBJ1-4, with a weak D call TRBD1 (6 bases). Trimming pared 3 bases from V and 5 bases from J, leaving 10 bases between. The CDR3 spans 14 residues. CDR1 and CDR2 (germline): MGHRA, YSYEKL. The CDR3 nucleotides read TGCGCCAGCAGCCAGCAAGGGGGGAATGAAAAACTGTTTTTT. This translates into CASSQQGGNEKLFF.

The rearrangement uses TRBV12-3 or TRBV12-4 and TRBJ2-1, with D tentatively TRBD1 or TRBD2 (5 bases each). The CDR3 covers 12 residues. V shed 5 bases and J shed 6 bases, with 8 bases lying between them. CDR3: CASSGTRNEQFF. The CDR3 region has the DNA TGTGCCAGCAGTGGGACCCGCAATGAGCAGTTCTTC.

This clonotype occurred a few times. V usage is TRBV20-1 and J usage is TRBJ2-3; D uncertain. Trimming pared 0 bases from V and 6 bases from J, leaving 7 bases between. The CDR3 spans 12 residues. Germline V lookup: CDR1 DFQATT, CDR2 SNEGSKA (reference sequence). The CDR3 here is CSAREAWDTQYF. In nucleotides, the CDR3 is TGCAGTGCTAGAGAAGCTTGGGATACGCAGTATTTT.

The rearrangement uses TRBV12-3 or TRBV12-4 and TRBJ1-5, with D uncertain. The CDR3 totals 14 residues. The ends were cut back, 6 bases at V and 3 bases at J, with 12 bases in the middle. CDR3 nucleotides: TGTGCCAGCAGGACCGACTGGTTCAATCAGCCCCAGCATTTT. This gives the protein CASRTDWFNQPQHF.

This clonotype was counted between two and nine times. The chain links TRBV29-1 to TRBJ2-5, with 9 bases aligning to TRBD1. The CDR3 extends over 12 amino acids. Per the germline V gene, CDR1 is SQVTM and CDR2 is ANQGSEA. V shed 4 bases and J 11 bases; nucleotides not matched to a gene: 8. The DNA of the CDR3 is TGCAGCGTTGGGGACAGGGTAGGGGAGCAGTACTTC. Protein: CSVGDRVGEQYF.

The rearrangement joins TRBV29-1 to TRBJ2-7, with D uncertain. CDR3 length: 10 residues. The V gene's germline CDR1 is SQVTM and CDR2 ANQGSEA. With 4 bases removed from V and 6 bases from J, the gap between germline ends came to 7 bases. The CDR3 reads CSVADAEQYF. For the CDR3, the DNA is TGCAGCGTTGCCGACGCCGAGCAGTACTTC.

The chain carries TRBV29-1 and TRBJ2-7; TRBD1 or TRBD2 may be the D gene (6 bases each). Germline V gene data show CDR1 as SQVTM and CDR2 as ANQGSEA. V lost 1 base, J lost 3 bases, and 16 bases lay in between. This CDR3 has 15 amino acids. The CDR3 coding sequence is TGCAGCGTTGAAGGGGCAGGGGACTTAAGCTACGAGCAGTACTTC. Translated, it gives CSVEGAGDLSYEQYF.

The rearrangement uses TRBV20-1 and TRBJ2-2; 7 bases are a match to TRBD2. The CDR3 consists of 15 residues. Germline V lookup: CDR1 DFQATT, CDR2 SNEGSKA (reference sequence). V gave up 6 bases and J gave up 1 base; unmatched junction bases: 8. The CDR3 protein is CSAVRGGRNTGELFF. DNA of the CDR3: TGCAGTGCCGTCCGCGGCGGGAGGAACACCGGGGAGCTGTTTTTT.

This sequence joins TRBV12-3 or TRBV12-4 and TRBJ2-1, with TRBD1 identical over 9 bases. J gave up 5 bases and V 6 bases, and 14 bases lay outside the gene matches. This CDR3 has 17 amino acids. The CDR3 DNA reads TGTGCCAGCAGACCGGACAGGGGTGGCATCCGAAACAATGAGCAGTTCTTC. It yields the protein CASRPDRGGIRNNEQFF.

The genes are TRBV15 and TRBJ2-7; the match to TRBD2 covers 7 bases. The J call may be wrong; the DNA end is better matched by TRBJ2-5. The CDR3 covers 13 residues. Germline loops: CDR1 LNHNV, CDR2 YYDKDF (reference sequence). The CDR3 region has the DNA TGTGCCACCAGCACTAGCGGAACGGCGACCCAGTACTTC. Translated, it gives CATSTSGTATQYF.

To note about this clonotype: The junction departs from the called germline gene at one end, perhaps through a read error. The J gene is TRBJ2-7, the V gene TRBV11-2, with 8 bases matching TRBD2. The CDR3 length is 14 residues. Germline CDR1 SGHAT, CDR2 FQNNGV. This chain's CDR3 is CASSSGGSSYERYF. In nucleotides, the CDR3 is TGTGCCAGCAGCTCGGGGGGGAGCTCCTACGAGCGGTACTTC.

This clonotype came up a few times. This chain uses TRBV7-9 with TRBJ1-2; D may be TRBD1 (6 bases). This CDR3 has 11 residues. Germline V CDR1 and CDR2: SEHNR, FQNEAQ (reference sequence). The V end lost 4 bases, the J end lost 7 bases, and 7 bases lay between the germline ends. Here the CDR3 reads CASSSGVGYTF. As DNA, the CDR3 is TGTGCCAGCAGCTCAGGGGTTGGCTACACCTTC.

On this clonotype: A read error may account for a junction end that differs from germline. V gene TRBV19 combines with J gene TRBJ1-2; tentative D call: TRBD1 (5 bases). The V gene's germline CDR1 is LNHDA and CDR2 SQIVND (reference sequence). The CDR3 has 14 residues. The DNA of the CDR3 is TGTGCCAGCAGTATACGCAACAGGTACTATGGCTACACCTTC. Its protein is CASSIRNRYYGYTF.

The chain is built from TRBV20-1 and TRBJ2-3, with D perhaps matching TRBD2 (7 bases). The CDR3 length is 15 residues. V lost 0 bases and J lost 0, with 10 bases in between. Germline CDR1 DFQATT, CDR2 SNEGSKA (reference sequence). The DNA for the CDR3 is TGCAGTGCTAGAGATTCGGGGGGCAGCACAGATACGCAGTATTTT. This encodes CSARDSGGSTDTQYF.